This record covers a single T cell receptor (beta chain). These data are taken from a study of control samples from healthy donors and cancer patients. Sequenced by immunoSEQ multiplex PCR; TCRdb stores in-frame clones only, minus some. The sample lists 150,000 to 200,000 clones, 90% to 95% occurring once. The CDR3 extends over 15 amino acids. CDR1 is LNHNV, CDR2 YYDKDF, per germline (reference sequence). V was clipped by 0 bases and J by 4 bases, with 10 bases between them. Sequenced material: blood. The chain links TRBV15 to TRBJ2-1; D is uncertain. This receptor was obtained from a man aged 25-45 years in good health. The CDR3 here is CATSRDRGRYNEQFF. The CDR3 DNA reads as TGTGCCACCAGCAGAGATCGCGGCCGATACAATGAGCAGTTCTTC.